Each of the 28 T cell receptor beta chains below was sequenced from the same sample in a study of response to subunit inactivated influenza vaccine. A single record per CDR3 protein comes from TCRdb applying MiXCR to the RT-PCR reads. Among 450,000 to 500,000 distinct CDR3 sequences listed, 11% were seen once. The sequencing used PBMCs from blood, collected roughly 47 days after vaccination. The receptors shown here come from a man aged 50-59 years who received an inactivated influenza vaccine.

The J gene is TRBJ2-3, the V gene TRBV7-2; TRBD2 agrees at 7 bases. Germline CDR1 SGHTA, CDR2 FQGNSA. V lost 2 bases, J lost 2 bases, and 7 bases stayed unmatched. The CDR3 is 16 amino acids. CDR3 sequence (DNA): TGTGCCAGCAGCTTAAATGGGGGGGGGTCCACAGATACGCAGTATTTT. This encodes CASSLNGGGSTDTQYF.

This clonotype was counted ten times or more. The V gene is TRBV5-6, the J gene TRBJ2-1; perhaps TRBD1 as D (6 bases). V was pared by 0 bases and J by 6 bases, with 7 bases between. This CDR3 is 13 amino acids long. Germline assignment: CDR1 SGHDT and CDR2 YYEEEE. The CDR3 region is CASSLVQGNEQFF. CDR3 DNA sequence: TGTGCCAGCAGCTTGGTACAGGGCAATGAGCAGTTCTTC.

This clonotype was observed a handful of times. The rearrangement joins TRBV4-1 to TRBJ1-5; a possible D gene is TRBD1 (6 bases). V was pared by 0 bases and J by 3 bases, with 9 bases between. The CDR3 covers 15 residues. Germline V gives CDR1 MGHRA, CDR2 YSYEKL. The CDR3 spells CASSQDWTANQPQHF. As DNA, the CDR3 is TGCGCCAGCAGCCAAGATTGGACAGCCAATCAGCCCCAGCATTTT.

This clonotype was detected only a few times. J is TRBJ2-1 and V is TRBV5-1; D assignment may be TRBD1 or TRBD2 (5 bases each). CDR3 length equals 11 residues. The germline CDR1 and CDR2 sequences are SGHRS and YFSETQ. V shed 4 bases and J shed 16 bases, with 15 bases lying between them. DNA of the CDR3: TGCGCCAGCAGCCTCGGGGCAGGGAATTTCTTC. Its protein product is CASSLGAGNFF.

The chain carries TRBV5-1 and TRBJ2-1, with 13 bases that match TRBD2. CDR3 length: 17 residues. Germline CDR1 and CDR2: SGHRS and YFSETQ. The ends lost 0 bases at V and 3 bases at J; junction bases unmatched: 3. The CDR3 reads CASSLVLAGGFYNEQFF. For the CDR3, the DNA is TGCGCCAGCAGCTTGGTACTAGCGGGGGGGTTCTACAATGAGCAGTTCTTC.

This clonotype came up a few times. The CDR3 protein is CASRGTSGGAVDTQYF. DNA for the CDR3: TGTGCCAGCAGGGGGACTAGCGGGGGGGCCGTAGATACGCAGTATTTT. The chain is built from TRBV12-3 or TRBV12-4 and TRBJ2-3; the match to TRBD2 covers 16 bases. V shed 6 bases, J shed 5 bases, and the junction held 5 bases outside the gene matches. The CDR3 has 16 amino acids.

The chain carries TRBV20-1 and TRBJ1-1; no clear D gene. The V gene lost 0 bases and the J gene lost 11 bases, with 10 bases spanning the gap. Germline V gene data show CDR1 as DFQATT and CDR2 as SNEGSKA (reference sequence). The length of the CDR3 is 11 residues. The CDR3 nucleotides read TGCAGTGCTAGAGATACGGCGCCCGCTTTCTTT. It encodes CSARDTAPAFF.

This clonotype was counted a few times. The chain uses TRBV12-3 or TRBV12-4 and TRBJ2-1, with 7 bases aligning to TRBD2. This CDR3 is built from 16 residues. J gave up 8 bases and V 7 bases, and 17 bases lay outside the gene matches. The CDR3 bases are TGTGCCAGCACCGCGACGAGCGGGACGTTCGGAGATGAGCAGTTCTTC. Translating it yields CASTATSGTFGDEQFF.

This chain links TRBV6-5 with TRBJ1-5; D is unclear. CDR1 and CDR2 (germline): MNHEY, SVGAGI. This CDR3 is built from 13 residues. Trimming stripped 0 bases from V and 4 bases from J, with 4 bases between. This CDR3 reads CASSYSLNQPQHF. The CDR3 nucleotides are TGTGCCAGCAGTTACTCCCTAAATCAGCCCCAGCATTTT.

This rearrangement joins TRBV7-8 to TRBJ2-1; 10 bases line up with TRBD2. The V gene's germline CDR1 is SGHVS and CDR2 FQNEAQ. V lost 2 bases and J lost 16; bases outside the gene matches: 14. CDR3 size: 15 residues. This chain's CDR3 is CASSLSGGLAAPGFF. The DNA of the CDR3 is TGTGCCAGCAGCTTATCCGGTGGACTAGCGGCGCCTGGATTCTTC. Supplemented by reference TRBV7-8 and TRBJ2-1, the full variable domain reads GAGVSQSPRYKVAKRGQDVALRCDPISGHVSLFWYQQALGQGPEFLTYFQNEAQLDKSGLPSDRFFAERPEGSVSTLKIQRTQQEDSAVYLCASSLSGGLAAPGFFGPGTRLTVL.

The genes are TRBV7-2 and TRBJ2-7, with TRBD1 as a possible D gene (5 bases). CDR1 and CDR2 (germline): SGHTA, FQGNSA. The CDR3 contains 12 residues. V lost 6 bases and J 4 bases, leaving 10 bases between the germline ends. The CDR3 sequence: CASSKTEYEQYF. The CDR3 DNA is TGTGCCAGCAGTAAGACAGAATACGAGCAGTACTTC.

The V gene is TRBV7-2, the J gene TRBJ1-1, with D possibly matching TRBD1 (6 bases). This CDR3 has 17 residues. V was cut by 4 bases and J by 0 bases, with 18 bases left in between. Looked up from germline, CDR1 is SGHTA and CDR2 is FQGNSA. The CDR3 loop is CASSSTRWGGLNTEAFF. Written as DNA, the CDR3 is TGTGCCAGCAGCTCCACGCGTTGGGGGGGGCTGAACACTGAAGCTTTCTTT.

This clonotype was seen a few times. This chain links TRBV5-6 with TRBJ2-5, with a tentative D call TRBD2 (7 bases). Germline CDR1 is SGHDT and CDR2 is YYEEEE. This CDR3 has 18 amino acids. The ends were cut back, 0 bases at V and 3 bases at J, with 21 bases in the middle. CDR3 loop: CASSLVGGAYSHKETQYF. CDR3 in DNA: TGTGCCAGCAGCTTGGTTGGGGGGGCCTATTCCCATAAAGAGACCCAGTACTTC.

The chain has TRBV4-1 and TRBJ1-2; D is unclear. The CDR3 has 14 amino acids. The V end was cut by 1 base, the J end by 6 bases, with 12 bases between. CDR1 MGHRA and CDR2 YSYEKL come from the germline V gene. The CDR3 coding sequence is TGCGCCAGCAGCCAAGTGAGGGCGAGGGATGGCTACACCTTC. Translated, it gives CASSQVRARDGYTF.

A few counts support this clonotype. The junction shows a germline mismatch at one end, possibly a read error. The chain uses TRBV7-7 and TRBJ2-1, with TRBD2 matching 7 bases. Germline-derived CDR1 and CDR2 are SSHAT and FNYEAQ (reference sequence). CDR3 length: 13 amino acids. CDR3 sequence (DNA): TGTGCTAGCAGCTCCGTCCGGGGGGATGAGCAGTTCTTC. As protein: CASSSVRGDEQFF.

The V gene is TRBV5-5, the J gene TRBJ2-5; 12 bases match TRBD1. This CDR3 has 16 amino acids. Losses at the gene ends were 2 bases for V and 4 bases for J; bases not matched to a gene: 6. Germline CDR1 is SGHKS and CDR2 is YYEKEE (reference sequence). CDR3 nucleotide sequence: TGTGCCAGCAGCTTCACCGGGACAGGGGGCCGAGAGACCCAGTACTTC. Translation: CASSFTGTGGRETQYF.

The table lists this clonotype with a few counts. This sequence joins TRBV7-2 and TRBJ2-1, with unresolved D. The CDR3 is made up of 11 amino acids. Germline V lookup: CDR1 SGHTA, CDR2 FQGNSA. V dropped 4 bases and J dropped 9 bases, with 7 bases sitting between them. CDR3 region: CASSSKVEQFF. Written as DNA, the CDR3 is TGTGCCAGCAGCTCTAAGGTTGAGCAGTTCTTC.

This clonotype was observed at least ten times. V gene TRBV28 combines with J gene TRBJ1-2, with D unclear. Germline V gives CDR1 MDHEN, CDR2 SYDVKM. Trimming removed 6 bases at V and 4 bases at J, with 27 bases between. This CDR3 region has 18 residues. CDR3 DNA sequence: TGTGCCAGCAGCGTTACCTCAGTGGGTTCCAGCCGCTTCTATGGCTACACCTTC. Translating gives CASSVTSVGSSRFYGYTF.

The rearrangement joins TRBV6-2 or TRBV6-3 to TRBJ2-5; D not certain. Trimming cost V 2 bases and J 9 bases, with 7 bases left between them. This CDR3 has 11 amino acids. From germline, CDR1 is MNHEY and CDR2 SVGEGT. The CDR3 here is CASSYPTSQYF. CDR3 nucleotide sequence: TGTGCCAGCAGTTACCCGACATCCCAGTACTTC.

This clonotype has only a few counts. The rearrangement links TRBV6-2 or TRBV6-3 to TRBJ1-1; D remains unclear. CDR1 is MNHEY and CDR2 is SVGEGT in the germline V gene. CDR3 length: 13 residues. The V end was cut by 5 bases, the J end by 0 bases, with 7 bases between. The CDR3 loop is CASSKSMNTEAFF. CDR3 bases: TGTGCCAGCAGTAAATCAATGAACACTGAAGCTTTCTTT.

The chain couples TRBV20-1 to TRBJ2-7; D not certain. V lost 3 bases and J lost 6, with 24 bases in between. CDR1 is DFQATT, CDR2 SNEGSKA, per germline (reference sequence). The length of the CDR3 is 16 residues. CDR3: CSASPLSKLPPREQYF. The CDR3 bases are TGCAGTGCTAGCCCCCTGTCCAAGCTCCCGCCTCGCGAGCAGTACTTC.

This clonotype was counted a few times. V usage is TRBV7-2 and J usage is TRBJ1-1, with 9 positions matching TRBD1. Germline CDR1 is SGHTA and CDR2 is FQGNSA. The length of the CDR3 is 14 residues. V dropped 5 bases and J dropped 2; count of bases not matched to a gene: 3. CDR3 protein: CASSAGQGNTEAFF. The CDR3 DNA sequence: TGTGCCAGCAGCGCGGGACAGGGAAACACTGAAGCTTTCTTT.

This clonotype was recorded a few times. In DNA, the CDR3 is TGCGCCAGCAGTTCGGGGGCGCCCTCCTACAATGAGCAGTTCTTC. Translating gives CASSSGAPSYNEQFF. This chain uses TRBV10-2 with TRBJ2-1, with D tentatively TRBD1 or TRBD2 (6 bases each). V lost 5 bases to trimming and J lost 0 bases, with 11 bases between them. The V gene's germline CDR1 is WSHSY and CDR2 SAAADI. The CDR3 is 15 residues long.

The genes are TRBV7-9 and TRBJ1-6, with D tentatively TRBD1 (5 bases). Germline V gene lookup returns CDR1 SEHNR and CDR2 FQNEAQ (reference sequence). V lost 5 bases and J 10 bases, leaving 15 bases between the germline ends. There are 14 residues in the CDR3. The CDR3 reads CASSKDGGGSPLHF. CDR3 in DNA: TGTGCCAGCAGCAAAGATGGGGGAGGATCACCCCTCCACTTT.

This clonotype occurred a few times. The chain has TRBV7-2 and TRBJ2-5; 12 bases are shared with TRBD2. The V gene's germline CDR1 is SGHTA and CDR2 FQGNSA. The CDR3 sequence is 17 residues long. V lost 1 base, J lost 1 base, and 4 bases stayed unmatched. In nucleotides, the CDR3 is TGTGCCAGCAGCTTAGGACTAGCGGGGGACCCCCAAGAGACCCAGTACTTC. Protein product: CASSLGLAGDPQETQYF.

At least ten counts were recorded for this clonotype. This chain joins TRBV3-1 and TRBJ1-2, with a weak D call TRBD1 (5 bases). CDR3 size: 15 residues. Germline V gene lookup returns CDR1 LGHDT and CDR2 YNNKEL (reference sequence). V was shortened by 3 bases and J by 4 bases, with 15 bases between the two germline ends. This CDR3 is CASSHSVIRAYGYTF. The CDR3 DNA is TGTGCCAGCAGCCATTCCGTGATCAGGGCCTATGGCTACACCTTC.

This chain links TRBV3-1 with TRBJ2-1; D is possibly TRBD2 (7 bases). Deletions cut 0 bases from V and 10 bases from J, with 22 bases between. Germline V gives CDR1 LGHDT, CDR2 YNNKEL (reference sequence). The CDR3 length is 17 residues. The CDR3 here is CASSQDRWRGPVKEQFF. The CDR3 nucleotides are TGTGCCAGCAGCCAAGATCGATGGCGGGGGCCTGTCAAAGAGCAGTTCTTC.

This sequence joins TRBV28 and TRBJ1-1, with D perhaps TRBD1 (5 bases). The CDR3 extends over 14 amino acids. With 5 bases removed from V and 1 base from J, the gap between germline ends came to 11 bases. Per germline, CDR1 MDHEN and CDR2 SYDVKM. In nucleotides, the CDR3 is TGTGCCAGCAGTGCCGACAGACCGAACACTGAAGCTTTCTTT. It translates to CASSADRPNTEAFF.